What follows describes a single T cell receptor (beta chain). The antigen is not known. As every portion of the isolated RNA was reverse transcribed, the sequencing read expressed TCRB transcripts. This table comes from immunoSEQ multiplex PCR, and its TCRdb copy is limited to in-frame clones, with some not included. There are about 120,000 clones in the sample; 17% occur only once, and around 2.6% lies in the top ten. CDR3 length: 14 residues. Trimming stripped 4 bases from V and 6 bases from J, with 14 bases between. CDR1 is KGHSH and CDR2 is LQKENI in the germline V gene. These data come from a study of beta chain features in type 1 diabetes. The study, taken as a whole, reports: The analysis here could not establish whether HLA type shapes TCRB rearrangement. TCRB CDR3s were moderately but significantly shorter in Type 1 diabetes patients in all four CD4+ subsets. Equally in patients and controls, shorter templates might have been favored by PCR.

Blood was drawn once from each donor into heparinised tubes. The draws averaged roughly 120 mL. CD4+ naive, central memory, regulatory and stem cell-like memory subsets were isolated by sorting on CD45RO/CCR7/CD25/CD127/CD95/CD27. The sequence derives from a man aged 18 to 30 with type 1 diabetes. Sequencing was done on a sample of central memory CD4+ T cells from blood. The gene calls are TRBV18 and TRBJ2-3; perhaps D is TRBD1 or TRBD2 (6 bases each). This CDR3 is CASSRSGGVDTQYF. CDR3 sequence (DNA): TGTGCCAGCTCACGCTCCGGGGGCGTCGATACGCAGTATTTT.